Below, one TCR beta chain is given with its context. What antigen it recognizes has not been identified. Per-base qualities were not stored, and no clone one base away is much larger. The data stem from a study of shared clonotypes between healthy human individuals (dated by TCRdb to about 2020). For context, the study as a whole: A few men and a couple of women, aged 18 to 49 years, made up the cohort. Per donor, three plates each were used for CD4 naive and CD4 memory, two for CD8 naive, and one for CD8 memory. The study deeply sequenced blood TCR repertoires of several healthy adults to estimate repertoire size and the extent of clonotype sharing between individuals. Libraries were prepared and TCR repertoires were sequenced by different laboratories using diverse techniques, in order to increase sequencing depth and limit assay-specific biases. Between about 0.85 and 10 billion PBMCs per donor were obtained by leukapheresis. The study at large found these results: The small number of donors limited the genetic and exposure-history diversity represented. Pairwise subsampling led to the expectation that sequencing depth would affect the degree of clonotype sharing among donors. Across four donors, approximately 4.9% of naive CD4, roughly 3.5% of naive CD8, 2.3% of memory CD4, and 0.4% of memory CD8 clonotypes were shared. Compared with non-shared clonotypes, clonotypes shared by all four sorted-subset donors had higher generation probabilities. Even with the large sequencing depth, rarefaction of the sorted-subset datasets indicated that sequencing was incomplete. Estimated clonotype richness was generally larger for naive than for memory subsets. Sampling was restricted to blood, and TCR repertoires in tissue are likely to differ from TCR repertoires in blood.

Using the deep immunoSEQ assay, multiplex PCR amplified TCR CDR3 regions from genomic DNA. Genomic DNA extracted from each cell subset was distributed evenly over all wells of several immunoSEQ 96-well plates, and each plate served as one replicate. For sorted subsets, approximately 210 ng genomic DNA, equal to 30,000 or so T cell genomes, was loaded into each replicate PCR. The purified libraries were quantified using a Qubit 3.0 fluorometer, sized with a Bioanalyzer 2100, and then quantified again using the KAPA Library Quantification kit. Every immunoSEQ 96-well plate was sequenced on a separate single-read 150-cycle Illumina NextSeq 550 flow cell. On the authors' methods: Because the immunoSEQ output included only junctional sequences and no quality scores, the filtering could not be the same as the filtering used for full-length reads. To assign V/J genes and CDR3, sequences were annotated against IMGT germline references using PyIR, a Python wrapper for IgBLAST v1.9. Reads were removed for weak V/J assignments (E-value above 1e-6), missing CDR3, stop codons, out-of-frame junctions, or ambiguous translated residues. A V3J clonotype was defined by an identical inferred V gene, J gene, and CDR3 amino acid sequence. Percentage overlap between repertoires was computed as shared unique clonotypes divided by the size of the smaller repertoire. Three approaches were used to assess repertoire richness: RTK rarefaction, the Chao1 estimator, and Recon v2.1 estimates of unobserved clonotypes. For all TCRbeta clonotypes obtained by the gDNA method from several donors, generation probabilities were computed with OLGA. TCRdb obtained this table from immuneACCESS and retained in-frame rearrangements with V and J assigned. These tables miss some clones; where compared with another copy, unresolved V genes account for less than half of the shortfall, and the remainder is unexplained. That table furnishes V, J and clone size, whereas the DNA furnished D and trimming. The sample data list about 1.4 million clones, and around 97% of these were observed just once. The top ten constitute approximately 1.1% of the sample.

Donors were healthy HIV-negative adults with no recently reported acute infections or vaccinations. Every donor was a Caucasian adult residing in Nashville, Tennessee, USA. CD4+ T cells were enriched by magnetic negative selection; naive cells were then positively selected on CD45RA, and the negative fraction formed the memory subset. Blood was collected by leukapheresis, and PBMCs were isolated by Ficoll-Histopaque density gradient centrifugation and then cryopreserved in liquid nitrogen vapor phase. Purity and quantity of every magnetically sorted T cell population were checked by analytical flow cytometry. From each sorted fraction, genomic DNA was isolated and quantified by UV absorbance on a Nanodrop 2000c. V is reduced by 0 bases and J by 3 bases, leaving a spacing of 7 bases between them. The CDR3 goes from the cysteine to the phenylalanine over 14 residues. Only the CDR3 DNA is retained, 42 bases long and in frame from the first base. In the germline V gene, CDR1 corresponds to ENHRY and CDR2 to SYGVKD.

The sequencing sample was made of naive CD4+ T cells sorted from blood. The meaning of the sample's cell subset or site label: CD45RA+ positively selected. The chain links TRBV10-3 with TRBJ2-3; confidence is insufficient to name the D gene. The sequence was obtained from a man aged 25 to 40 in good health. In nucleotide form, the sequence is TGTGCCATCAGTGAGTCTGTGGGTACAGATACGCAGTATTTT. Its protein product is CAISESVGTDTQYF.